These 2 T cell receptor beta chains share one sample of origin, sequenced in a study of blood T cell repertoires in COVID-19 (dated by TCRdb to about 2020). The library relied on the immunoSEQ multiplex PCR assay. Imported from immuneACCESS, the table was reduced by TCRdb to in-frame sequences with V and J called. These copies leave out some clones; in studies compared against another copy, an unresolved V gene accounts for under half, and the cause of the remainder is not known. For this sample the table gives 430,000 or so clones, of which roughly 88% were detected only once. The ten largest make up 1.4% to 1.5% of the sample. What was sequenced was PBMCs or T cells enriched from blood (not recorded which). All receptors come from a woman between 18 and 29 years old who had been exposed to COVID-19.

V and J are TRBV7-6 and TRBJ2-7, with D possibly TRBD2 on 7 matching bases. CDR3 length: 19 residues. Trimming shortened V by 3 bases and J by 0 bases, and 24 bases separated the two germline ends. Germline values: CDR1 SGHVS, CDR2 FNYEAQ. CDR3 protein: CASSFGGGRQPQSSYEQYF. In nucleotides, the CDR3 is TGTGCCAGCAGCTTTGGGGGGGGGCGGCAGCCCCAGAGCTCCTACGAGCAGTACTTC.

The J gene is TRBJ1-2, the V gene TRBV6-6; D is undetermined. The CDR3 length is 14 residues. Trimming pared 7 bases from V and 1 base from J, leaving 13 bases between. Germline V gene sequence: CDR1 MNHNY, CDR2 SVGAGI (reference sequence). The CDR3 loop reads CASTTGSYNYGYTF. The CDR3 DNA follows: TGTGCCAGCACCACCGGGTCTTATAACTATGGCTACACCTTC.